These T cell receptor beta chains were read from a single sample in a study of early T cells in non-severe SARS-CoV-2 infection. Using its own MiXCR run on the 5' RACE reads, TCRdb lists one record per CDR3 protein. Of about 38,000 distinct CDR3 sequences in the sample, 3.5% to 5% were seen once. The sample comprised whole blood. The receptors originated from an adult who was a healthcare worker with PCR-confirmed SARS-CoV-2 infection or an uninfected control (not recorded which). CDR3s include the opening cysteine and the closing phenylalanine or tryptophan. Fields, in order: J gene, D gene, clone size, V gene, CDR3 DNA, CDR3 protein. A D gene is named only where the DNA matches it firmly. Size is stated for part of the rows, as once, few or many counts, or as a class when the clone is expanded.

j_gene: TRBJ1-1; d_gene: .; abundance: medium-sized; v_gene: TRBV20-1; CDR3nt: TGCAGTGCTAGAGAGGACACTGAAGCTTTCTTT; CDR3aa: CSAREDTEAFF
j_gene: TRBJ2-1; d_gene: .; abundance: few; v_gene: TRBV11-2; CDR3nt: TGTGCCAGCAGCTTAGATCGGATCAATGAGCAGTTCTTC; CDR3aa: CASSLDRINEQFF
j_gene: TRBJ2-5; d_gene: TRBD2; abundance: many; v_gene: TRBV29-1; CDR3nt: TGCAGCGTTGCTGCGGGGGGGGCAGAGACCCAGTACTTC; CDR3aa: CSVAAGGAETQYF
j_gene: TRBJ2-4; d_gene: TRBD1; abundance: many; v_gene: TRBV20-1; CDR3nt: TGCAGTGCTAGAGCAACCGGGACAGGGTTGAACATTCAGTACTTC; CDR3aa: CSARATGTGLNIQYF
j_gene: TRBJ1-2; d_gene: TRBD1; abundance: many; v_gene: TRBV4-1; CDR3nt: TGCGCCAGCAGCCAAGGGGAGCCGCCGGAAGGACAGGGGGCTGCTGGCTACACCTTC; CDR3aa: CASSQGEPPEGQGAAGYTF
j_gene: TRBJ2-7; d_gene: TRBD2; abundance: many; v_gene: TRBV12-3/TRBV12-4; CDR3nt: TGTGCCAGCAGAGTCGGGGGGGGTTACGAGCAGTACTTC; CDR3aa: CASRVGGGYEQYF
j_gene: TRBJ1-1; d_gene: .; abundance: many; v_gene: TRBV20-1; CDR3nt: TGCAGTGCTAGATCCCGGCCGGGACTGACAACTGAAGCTTTCTTT; CDR3aa: CSARSRPGLTTEAFF
j_gene: TRBJ1-1; d_gene: TRBD1; abundance: .; v_gene: TRBV2; CDR3nt: TGTGCCAGCAGGCTGACAGGGGGCTTTTCCACTGAAGCTTTCTTT; CDR3aa: CASRLTGGFSTEAFF
j_gene: TRBJ1-1; d_gene: .; abundance: few; v_gene: TRBV9; CDR3nt: TGTGCCAGCAGCGTAGGGTTAGGAGGATATTTGAACACTGAAGCTTTCTTT; CDR3aa: CASSVGLGGYLNTEAFF
j_gene: TRBJ1-5; d_gene: TRBD1; abundance: many; v_gene: TRBV20-1; CDR3nt: TGCAGTGCCTCCCCGGGACAGGGCGCTCAGCCCCAGCATTTT; CDR3aa: CSASPGQGAQPQHF
j_gene: TRBJ1-1; d_gene: .; abundance: many; v_gene: TRBV5-4; CDR3nt: TGTGCCAGCAGCTTGGCCGCAGGGTTAAACACTGAAGCTTTCTTT; CDR3aa: CASSLAAGLNTEAFF
j_gene: TRBJ1-4; d_gene: .; abundance: many; v_gene: TRBV6-5; CDR3nt: TGTGCCAGCAGTTATTCTAGGGCTAACGAAAAACTGTTTTTT; CDR3aa: CASSYSRANEKLFF
j_gene: TRBJ2-6; d_gene: .; abundance: many; v_gene: TRBV4-2; CDR3nt: TGTGCCAGCAGCCAAGTGCCGTCCCTCTCTGGGGCCAACGTCCTGACTTTC; CDR3aa: CASSQVPSLSGANVLTF
j_gene: TRBJ1-2; d_gene: .; abundance: many; v_gene: TRBV5-5; CDR3nt: TGTGCCAGCAGCTTGGATACTAACTATGGCTACACCTTC; CDR3aa: CASSLDTNYGYTF
j_gene: TRBJ1-2; d_gene: TRBD1; abundance: many; v_gene: TRBV5-1; CDR3nt: TGCGCCAGCAGCCCGGCCGTAGGACAGGGATATGGCTACACCTTC; CDR3aa: CASSPAVGQGYGYTF
j_gene: TRBJ2-5; d_gene: TRBD2; abundance: many; v_gene: TRBV20-1; CDR3nt: TGCAGTGCTAGAGATGGGAGCGGGGTTCATCAAGAGACCCAGTACTTC; CDR3aa: CSARDGSGVHQETQYF
j_gene: TRBJ2-1; d_gene: .; abundance: many; v_gene: TRBV5-1; CDR3nt: TGCGCCAGCAGCTTGCAATTAGGGACCAAGAATGAGCAGTTCTTC; CDR3aa: CASSLQLGTKNEQFF
j_gene: TRBJ1-3; d_gene: .; abundance: few; v_gene: TRBV29-1; CDR3nt: TGCAGCGTCTCCTTCGGCGGCTCTGGAAACACCATATATTTT; CDR3aa: CSVSFGGSGNTIYF
j_gene: TRBJ2-7; d_gene: .; abundance: .; v_gene: TRBV21-1; CDR3nt: TGTGCCAGCAGCAAACGGTGGAAAAAAGGCCCGAGCTCCTACGAGCAGTACTTC; CDR3aa: CASSKRWKKGPSSYEQYF
j_gene: TRBJ1-1; d_gene: .; abundance: many; v_gene: TRBV5-4; CDR3nt: TGTGCCAGCAGGGTTCCGGGGAACACTGAAGCTTTCTTT; CDR3aa: CASRVPGNTEAFF
j_gene: TRBJ2-1; d_gene: TRBD2; abundance: few; v_gene: TRBV12-3/TRBV12-4; CDR3nt: TGTGCCAGCGGCATTAGCGGGGGCCACAATGAGCAGTTCTTC; CDR3aa: CASGISGGHNEQFF
j_gene: TRBJ2-3; d_gene: .; abundance: .; v_gene: TRBV6-5; CDR3nt: TGTGCCAGCAGTTTTTCTTTCGGGGGGCATACAGATACGCAGTATTTT; CDR3aa: CASSFSFGGHTDTQYF
j_gene: TRBJ2-2; d_gene: .; abundance: .; v_gene: TRBV7-6; CDR3nt: TGTGCCAGCAGCCGGATTCCGGGGGAGCTGTTTTTT; CDR3aa: CASSRIPGELFF
j_gene: TRBJ2-1; d_gene: TRBD2; abundance: .; v_gene: TRBV7-6; CDR3nt: TGTGCCAGCAGCTTAGCGGGGGGGGTCAATGAGCAGTTCTTC; CDR3aa: CASSLAGGVNEQFF
j_gene: TRBJ2-1; d_gene: .; abundance: many; v_gene: TRBV27; CDR3nt: TGTGCCAGCAGTTTATTCGGGGTCGTAAGCTCCTACAATGAGCAGTTCTTC; CDR3aa: CASSLFGVVSSYNEQFF
j_gene: TRBJ2-1; d_gene: .; abundance: many; v_gene: TRBV5-1; CDR3nt: TGCGCCAGCAGCCCTGTGGCGGATGAGCAGTTCTTC; CDR3aa: CASSPVADEQFF
j_gene: TRBJ1-1; d_gene: .; abundance: many; v_gene: TRBV5-1; CDR3nt: TGCGCCAGCAGCGCAGTGACCGGGACGCGGGACACTGAAGCTTTCTTT; CDR3aa: CASSAVTGTRDTEAFF
j_gene: TRBJ1-4; d_gene: .; abundance: many; v_gene: TRBV6-5; CDR3nt: TGTGCCAGCAGCCCATCCCGGGACGTAGAAAAACTGTTTTTT; CDR3aa: CASSPSRDVEKLFF
j_gene: TRBJ1-5; d_gene: .; abundance: many; v_gene: TRBV29-1; CDR3nt: TGCAGCGTCCAACAGGGTACGGATCAGCCCCAGCATTTT; CDR3aa: CSVQQGTDQPQHF
j_gene: TRBJ2-3; d_gene: .; abundance: .; v_gene: TRBV27; CDR3nt: TGTGCCAGCAGCTATGTTGCCACAGATACGCAGTATTTT; CDR3aa: CASSYVATDTQYF
j_gene: TRBJ1-1; d_gene: .; abundance: few; v_gene: TRBV20-1; CDR3nt: TGCAGTGCTAGACCCCTGGCAGGGTTGAGCACTGAAGCTTTCTTT; CDR3aa: CSARPLAGLSTEAFF
j_gene: TRBJ1-1; d_gene: TRBD1; abundance: .; v_gene: TRBV18; CDR3nt: TGTGCCAGCTCCTTCGGACAGGGGTTGAACACTGAAGCTTTCTTT; CDR3aa: CASSFGQGLNTEAFF
j_gene: TRBJ1-2; d_gene: .; abundance: many; v_gene: TRBV25-1; CDR3nt: TGTGCCAGCAGTGGACTCAGATATGGCTACACCTTC; CDR3aa: CASSGLRYGYTF
j_gene: TRBJ1-2; d_gene: .; abundance: many; v_gene: TRBV6-5; CDR3nt: TGTGCCAGCACTAGCGGGGGGGATGTCGATGGCTACACCTTC; CDR3aa: CASTSGGDVDGYTF
j_gene: TRBJ2-1; d_gene: .; abundance: few; v_gene: TRBV9; CDR3nt: TGTGCCAGCAGCGTAGCCGGGGGGCAATTCAATGAGCAGTTCTTC; CDR3aa: CASSVAGGQFNEQFF
j_gene: TRBJ2-7; d_gene: TRBD1; abundance: many; v_gene: TRBV6-5; CDR3nt: TGTGCCAGCAGTTCGGGACAGTCAACCGAGCAGTACTTC; CDR3aa: CASSSGQSTEQYF
j_gene: TRBJ2-7; d_gene: .; abundance: .; v_gene: TRBV6-6; CDR3nt: TGTGCCAGCAGTGACCGGGACGGAATCTACGAGCAGTACTTC; CDR3aa: CASSDRDGIYEQYF
j_gene: TRBJ2-7; d_gene: .; abundance: many; v_gene: TRBV20-1; CDR3nt: TGCAGTGCTAGATCGCGGGACGGTTACGAGCAGTACTTC; CDR3aa: CSARSRDGYEQYF
j_gene: TRBJ1-5; d_gene: .; abundance: many; v_gene: TRBV6-1; CDR3nt: TGTGCCAGCAGTGAAAATGGCAGGGGATACCAGCCCCAGCATTTT; CDR3aa: CASSENGRGYQPQHF
j_gene: TRBJ2-7; d_gene: TRBD1; abundance: many; v_gene: TRBV6-1; CDR3nt: TGTGCCAGCAGGGGACAGGTTTCTCACTACGAGCAGTACTTC; CDR3aa: CASRGQVSHYEQYF
j_gene: TRBJ2-1; d_gene: TRBD2; abundance: many; v_gene: TRBV11-1; CDR3nt: TGTGCCAGCAGCAGAATTAGCGGGGGGAATTACAATGAGCAGTTCTTC; CDR3aa: CASSRISGGNYNEQFF
j_gene: TRBJ2-1; d_gene: .; abundance: many; v_gene: TRBV7-9; CDR3nt: TGTGCCAGCAGCTTGCAGGGCTACAATGAGCAGTTCTTC; CDR3aa: CASSLQGYNEQFF
j_gene: TRBJ1-5; d_gene: TRBD1; abundance: many; v_gene: TRBV30; CDR3nt: TGTGCCTGCGAGGCCCAGGGGGTTAGCAATCAGCCCCAGCATTTT; CDR3aa: CACEAQGVSNQPQHF
j_gene: TRBJ2-1; d_gene: .; abundance: many; v_gene: TRBV2; CDR3nt: TGTGCCAGCAGTGAATTGACCCCCGGGGATGAGCAGTTCTTC; CDR3aa: CASSELTPGDEQFF
j_gene: TRBJ2-3; d_gene: .; abundance: many; v_gene: TRBV7-6; CDR3nt: TGTGCCAGCAGCTTAGAAACCCTCACAGATACGCAGTATTTT; CDR3aa: CASSLETLTDTQYF
j_gene: TRBJ2-5; d_gene: TRBD1; abundance: many; v_gene: TRBV6-6; CDR3nt: TGTGCCAGCAGACTCATAGAGGGGGCCAGAGAGGAGACCCAGTACTTC; CDR3aa: CASRLIEGAREETQYF
j_gene: TRBJ1-4; d_gene: .; abundance: few; v_gene: TRBV12-3/TRBV12-4; CDR3nt: TGTGCCAGCGGGAGGACAGATAATGAAAAACTGTTTTTT; CDR3aa: CASGRTDNEKLFF
j_gene: TRBJ2-3; d_gene: TRBD1; abundance: medium-sized; v_gene: TRBV10-3; CDR3nt: TGTGCCATCAGTGCCGGGACAGCGACAGATACGCAGTATTTT; CDR3aa: CAISAGTATDTQYF
j_gene: TRBJ1-1; d_gene: .; abundance: many; v_gene: TRBV30; CDR3nt: TGTGCCTGGACTCCATGGGGGGTGGGAACTGAAGCTTTCTTT; CDR3aa: CAWTPWGVGTEAFF
j_gene: TRBJ1-2; d_gene: .; abundance: many; v_gene: TRBV18; CDR3nt: TGTGCCAGCTCACCGACAGATGACTATGGCTACACCTTC; CDR3aa: CASSPTDDYGYTF
j_gene: TRBJ1-2; d_gene: TRBD1; abundance: many; v_gene: TRBV5-1; CDR3nt: TGCGCCAGCAGCTCTGTAGGGACAGCCGACTATGGCTACACCTTC; CDR3aa: CASSSVGTADYGYTF
j_gene: TRBJ2-5; d_gene: .; abundance: many; v_gene: TRBV20-1; CDR3nt: TGCAGTGCTAGACAGGAGGAGACCCAGTACTTC; CDR3aa: CSARQEETQYF
j_gene: TRBJ1-1; d_gene: .; abundance: many; v_gene: TRBV7-2; CDR3nt: TGTGCCAGCAGCCCCGCGGGACTCTATGAAGCTTTCTTT; CDR3aa: CASSPAGLYEAFF
j_gene: TRBJ2-4; d_gene: .; abundance: many; v_gene: TRBV13; CDR3nt: TGTGCCAGCAGCCCCGGACAGCCAAGCATTCAGTACTTC; CDR3aa: CASSPGQPSIQYF
j_gene: TRBJ1-2; d_gene: .; abundance: .; v_gene: TRBV29-1; CDR3nt: TGCAGCGTTGGGTACAGTGAGGGCCAGGGGTACACCTTC; CDR3aa: CSVGYSEGQGYTF
j_gene: TRBJ2-1; d_gene: .; abundance: many; v_gene: TRBV29-1; CDR3nt: TGCAGCGTTGAAGAGGCGGGGGCAAGAGGTGAGCAGTTCTTC; CDR3aa: CSVEEAGARGEQFF
j_gene: TRBJ1-1; d_gene: .; abundance: few; v_gene: TRBV2; CDR3nt: TGTGCCAGCACTTACCTTCAAACAGGCACTGAAGCTTTCTTT; CDR3aa: CASTYLQTGTEAFF
j_gene: TRBJ2-2; d_gene: .; abundance: .; v_gene: TRBV11-2; CDR3nt: TGTGCCAGCAGCTTAGATGGGGCGAGTGGGGAGCTGTTTTTT; CDR3aa: CASSLDGASGELFF
j_gene: TRBJ2-1; d_gene: .; abundance: many; v_gene: TRBV4-2; CDR3nt: TGTGCCAGCAGCCAACGTAATGCTCGAGACTCCTTTCCCCATGAGCAGTTCTTC; CDR3aa: CASSQRNARDSFPHEQFF